A selection of T cell receptor beta chains follows, all from one sample in a study of T cell repertoires in cytomegalovirus infection. Their recognized antigens are unknown. TCRdb re-derived calls from the reads in MiXCR, one entry per CDR3 protein. The repertoire holds roughly 200,000 distinct CDR3 sequences, 38% seen once, with 55% to 60% in the top ten. The specimen was CD8+ T cells from cultured PBMCs, collected from culture after CMV antigen stimulation. Every receptor here comes from a human donor in good health (CMV status not recorded). Some clones in this sample may be carry-over from other donors' samples. Each CDR3 is given with its conserved first and last residue. Each record gives: V gene, clone size, CDR3 length, J gene, D gene, CDR3 DNA, CDR3 protein. A D gene is named only where the DNA matches it firmly. Some rows have no size entry. The others give once, few or many, or a class for an expanded clone.

TRBV7-8	-	16	TRBJ2-1	TRBD2	TGTGCCAGCAGCCCCGGACTAGCGGACAGCTACAATGAGCAGTTCTTT	CASSPGLADSYNEQFF
TRBV28	few	16	TRBJ2-1	-	TGTGCCAGCAGCCAAGGGGGGGCCAGGTACTACAATGAGCAGTTCTTC	CASSQGGARYYNEQFF
TRBV7-6	-	14	TRBJ1-2	TRBD1	TGTGCCAGCAGCGACGACAGGGGATACTATGGCTACACCTTC	CASSDDRGYYGYTF
TRBV27	-	15	TRBJ2-3	TRBD2	TGTGCCAGCAGTGCGGGGACTAGCGGGAGAGATACGCAGTATTTT	CASSAGTSGRDTQYF
TRBV15	-	16	TRBJ1-2	-	TGTGCCACCAGCAGAGTTACTCTTTACAGGATAGAAGGCTACACCTTC	CATSRVTLYRIEGYTF
TRBV19	-	14	TRBJ1-1	-	TGTGCCAGTAGTCTTCGACGGGAGAACACTGAAGCTTTCTTT	CASSLRRENTEAFF
TRBV7-8	-	15	TRBJ1-1	-	TGTGCCAGCAGTTACTTAAGGACGGAGAACACTGAAGCTTTCTTT	CASSYLRTENTEAFF
TRBV2	-	14	TRBJ2-7	TRBD1	TGTGCCAGCATCCAAGGAGTCAGGGGGCACGAGCAGTACTTC	CASIQGVRGHEQYF
TRBV7-3	few	15	TRBJ2-1	TRBD1	TGTGCCAGCAGCCCCGGACAGGGGGGGTACAATGAGCAGTTCTTC	CASSPGQGGYNEQFF
TRBV28	few	20	TRBJ2-2	-	TGTGCCAGCAGCCCCATGGGGGCCAAAGAAGGTCGGTCAAACACCGGGGAGCTGTTTTTT	CASSPMGAKEGRSNTGELFF
TRBV28	-	17	TRBJ2-1	TRBD2	TGTGCCAGCTGTTTTATAGGAGGACTAGCCTACGACCATGAGCAGTTCTTC	CASCFIGGLAYDHEQFF
TRBV2	few	15	TRBJ1-5	-	TGTGCCAGCAGTGCGGCAGGGATGAGCAATCAGCCCCAGCATTTT	CASSAAGMSNQPQHF
TRBV7-6	-	17	TRBJ2-1	TRBD2	TGTGCCAGCAGCCCAAGGAGGCGGGGGGAGTCCTACAATGAGCAGTTCTTC	CASSPRRRGESYNEQFF
TRBV7-3	few	13	TRBJ1-1	TRBD1	TGTGCCAGCAGCTTAATAGGGGGCTCTGAAGCTTTCTTT	CASSLIGGSEAFF
TRBV7-9	few	15	TRBJ2-1	TRBD2	TGTGCCAGCAGCTCCAGGACTAGCGGGAACAATGAGCAGTTCTTC	CASSSRTSGNNEQFF
TRBV7-9	-	18	TRBJ2-1	TRBD1	TGTGCCAGCAGTCCCCCCTTGTGGGTTGAGGGGGCCGAGAATGAGCAGTTCTTC	CASSPPLWVEGAENEQFF
TRBV7-6	-	12	TRBJ2-3	-	TGTGCCAGCAGCAAACGAGGAGATACGCAGTATTTT	CASSKRGDTQYF
TRBV6-1	few	14	TRBJ2-7	-	TGTGCCAGCAGTGAAGACCGAGAAGCGTACGAGCAGTACTTC	CASSEDREAYEQYF
TRBV19	-	16	TRBJ1-5	TRBD1	TGTGCCAGTAGTATCGGGACAGGGCCTAGCAATCAGCCCCAGCATTTT	CASSIGTGPSNQPQHF
TRBV28	-	14	TRBJ2-1	TRBD1	TGTGCCAGCAGTTTCAGGGGGTCTAATAATGAGCAGTTCTTC	CASSFRGSNNEQFF
TRBV2	few	13	TRBJ2-7	-	TGTGCCAGCACGTGGACAGTAGAAAACGAGCAGTACTTC	CASTWTVENEQYF
TRBV7-6	many	16	TRBJ2-2	TRBD1	TGTGCCAGCAGCCCGAGGACAGGGAGGAACACCGGGGAGCTGTTTTTT	CASSPRTGRNTGELFF
TRBV5-1	few	16	TRBJ2-3	TRBD2	TGCGCCAGCAGCTTGGCCCTAGCGGGGGGCCGGGATACGCAGTATTTT	CASSLALAGGRDTQYF
TRBV27	-	16	TRBJ2-1	-	TGTGCCAGCAGTTCCTCTTTGGGGACCCCTTACCATGAGCAGTTCTTC	CASSSSLGTPYHEQFF
TRBV20-1	-	16	TRBJ2-1	-	TGCAGTGCATTACCCCTCGGGGGCAATACCTACAATGAGCAGTTCTTC	CSALPLGGNTYNEQFF
TRBV7-9	few	18	TRBJ2-2	TRBD2	TGTGCCAGCAGCTTAGATGTCGGGGGGACTCGGGGCACCGGGGAGCTGTTTTTT	CASSLDVGGTRGTGELFF
TRBV7-3	few	17	TRBJ2-2	-	TGTGCCAGCAGCCTAACCCCCCTGGGGGCCGGCACCGGGGAGCTGTTTTTT	CASSLTPLGAGTGELFF
TRBV7-9	few	14	TRBJ2-7	-	TGTGCCAGCAGCGTCGGGATATCGGGCTACGAGCAGTACTTC	CASSVGISGYEQYF
TRBV27	-	15	TRBJ1-2	TRBD1	TGTGCCAGCAGTTTAATTGGGGACAGGGGAGATGGCTACACCTTC	CASSLIGDRGDGYTF